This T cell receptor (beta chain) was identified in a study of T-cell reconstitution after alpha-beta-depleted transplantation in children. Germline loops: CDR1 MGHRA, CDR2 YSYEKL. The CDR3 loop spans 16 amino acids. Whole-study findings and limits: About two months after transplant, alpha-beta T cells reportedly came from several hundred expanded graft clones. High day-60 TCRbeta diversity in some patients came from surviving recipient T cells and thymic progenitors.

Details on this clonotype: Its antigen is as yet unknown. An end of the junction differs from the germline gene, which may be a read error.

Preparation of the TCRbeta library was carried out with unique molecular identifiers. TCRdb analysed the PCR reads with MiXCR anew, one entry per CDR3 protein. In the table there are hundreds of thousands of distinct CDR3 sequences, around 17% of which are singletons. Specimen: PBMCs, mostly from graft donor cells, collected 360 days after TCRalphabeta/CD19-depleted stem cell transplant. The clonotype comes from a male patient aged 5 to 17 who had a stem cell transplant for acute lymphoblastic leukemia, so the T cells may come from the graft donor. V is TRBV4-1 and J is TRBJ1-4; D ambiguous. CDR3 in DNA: TGCGCCAGCAGCCAAGTCGGCGGGCGGCGAACCGAAACACTGTTTTTT. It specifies CASSQVGGRRTETLFF.